The 9 T cell receptor beta chains below come from one sample, sequenced in a study of shared clonotypes between healthy human individuals. This table comes from immunoSEQ multiplex PCR, and its TCRdb copy is limited to in-frame clones, with some not included. The sample comprises about a million clones, under 80% of which are singletons, and approximately 1.5% rests with the top ten. The material sequenced was memory CD4+ T cells sorted from blood. The subset here: CD45RA-negative fraction. These receptors all stem from a young man in good health.

This CDR3 reads CASSPSSGTVPPYEQYF. The DNA for the CDR3 is TGCGCCAGCAGCCCATCCTCCGGGACAGTACCCCCCTACGAGCAGTACTTC. V is TRBV4-3 and J is TRBJ2-7; 7 nucleotides match TRBD1. There are 17 residues in the CDR3. V was pared by 4 bases and J by 2 bases, with 14 bases of the junction left unmatched. Germline V gene lookup returns CDR1 LGHNA and CDR2 YSLEER.

The gene calls are TRBV5-1 and TRBJ1-3; D remains unclear. The length of the CDR3 is 16 residues. The V gene lost 0 bases and the J gene lost 2 bases, with 12 bases spanning the gap. The germline gives CDR1 SGHRS, CDR2 YFSETQ. Here the CDR3 DNA reads TGCGCCAGCAGCTTGGCGGGTATGTCCGCTGGAAACACCATATATTTT. Protein product: CASSLAGMSAGNTIYF. The full variable domain, completed using reference TRBV5-1 and TRBJ1-3, is KAGVTQTPRYLIKTRGQQVTLSCSPISGHRSVSWYQQTPGQGLQFLFEYFSETQRNKGNFPGRFSGRQFSNSRSEMNVSTLELGDSALYLCASSLAGMSAGNTIYFGEGSWLTVV.

V is TRBV7-3 and J is TRBJ2-2; D may be TRBD2 (5 bases). The germline gives CDR1 SGHTA, CDR2 FQGTGA. V dropped 1 base and J dropped 4 bases, with 10 bases sitting between them. The CDR3 loop spans 15 amino acids. The CDR3, as DNA: TGTGCCAGCAGCTTAAAGGTGGCGGGCACCGGGGAGCTGTTTTTT. Translating gives CASSLKVAGTGELFF.

The V call is TRBV10-3, the J call TRBJ2-3, with 9 bases fitting TRBD1. This CDR3 spans 15 amino acids. The germline gives CDR1 ENHRY, CDR2 SYGVKD. Trimming cost V 6 bases and J 4 bases; bases outside gene matches: 8. CDR3 loop: CAIRETGGAADTQYF. The CDR3 bases are TGTGCCATCAGAGAGACAGGGGGGGCGGCAGATACGCAGTATTTT.

This clone was seen a single time. This chain links TRBV28 with TRBJ1-5; a weak D match, TRBD1 (5 bases). The V gene's germline CDR1 is MDHEN and CDR2 SYDVKM. The length of the CDR3 is 16 residues. Trimming stripped 4 bases from V and 1 base from J, with 14 bases between. The CDR3 nucleotides read TGTGCCAGCAGTTCGTCCCGGGACTGGAGCAATCAGCCCCAGCATTTT. It yields the protein CASSSSRDWSNQPQHF.

This clone appeared a few times. This rearrangement joins TRBV6-1 to TRBJ1-1; no firm D call. Germline-derived CDR1 and CDR2 are MNHNS and SASEGT. The CDR3 consists of 13 residues. Deletions cut 3 bases from V and 4 bases from J, with 9 bases between. CDR3 sequence (DNA): TGTGCCAGCAGTGAGGCGAGGGCCACTGAAGCTTTCTTT. It is translated as CASSEARATEAFF.

This clone was counted once. J is TRBJ2-2 and V is TRBV18, with TRBD2 matching 7 bases. This CDR3 has 15 residues. With 3 bases clipped from V and 2 bases from J, the junction kept 3 bases outside the gene matches. The V gene's germline CDR1 is KGHSH and CDR2 LQKENI. The CDR3 nucleotides are TGTGCCAGCTCACCCGAGCGGGGTAACACCGGGGAGCTGTTTTTT. It specifies CASSPERGNTGELFF.

This rearrangement joins TRBV7-2 to TRBJ2-2, with a tentative D call TRBD1 (6 bases). The germline V and J ends were trimmed by 5 bases and 4 bases, with 11 bases remaining between them. This CDR3 is built from 14 residues. CDR1 and CDR2 (germline): SGHTA, FQGNSA. CDR3 nucleotides: TGTGCCAGCAGCCTACCGACAGGCACCGGGGAGCTGTTTTTT. Residues: CASSLPTGTGELFF.

DNA for the CDR3: TGTGCCAGCACCCTAGGCAGCAACTATGGCTACACCTTC. Residues: CASTLGSNYGYTF. The V gene is TRBV6-1, the J gene TRBJ1-2; D remains unclear. Per germline, CDR1 MNHNS and CDR2 SASEGT. V was trimmed by 7 bases and J by 2 bases, leaving 11 bases between them. This CDR3 region has 13 residues.